The source of this T cell receptor (beta chain) is a study of Ad26.COV2.S vaccination and SARS-CoV-2 variants. Profiled with immunoSEQ multiplex PCR; TCRdb holds only in-frame clones, not every one. This table has 410,000 or so clones, over 80% appearing once. V trimming: 3 bases; J trimming: 7 bases; junction bases outside the gene matches: 4. The germline gives CDR1 LGHNA, CDR2 YSLEER. The CDR3 consists of 14 residues. Treatment of the sample: about 20 received Ad26.COV2.S at low or high dose, single or two shots; several received placebo; per-sample allocation not given. Collection of samples fell on day 63 after the first vaccine or placebo injection. Boston provided a donor who was an adult aged 18-55 years.

This sequence joins TRBV4-3 and TRBJ1-3, with 9 bases fitting TRBD1. The TCR was taken from a person between 18 and 59 years old who received the Ad26.COV2.S COVID-19 vaccine or a placebo. The material sequenced was peripheral blood, taken in a trial of Ad26.COV2.S vaccine versus placebo. CDR3 sequence: CASSQMTGGNTIYF. The CDR3 DNA follows: TGCGCCAGCAGCCAGATGACAGGGGGGAACACCATATATTTT.